The subject of this entry is one T cell receptor beta chain. Its antigen remains unknown. This sample stems from a study of shared clonotypes between healthy human individuals. Points from the study as a whole: Expectations were that clonotype sharing among donors would be affected by sequencing depth.

This table comes from immunoSEQ multiplex PCR, and its TCRdb copy is limited to in-frame clones, with some not included. The table lists some 580,000 clones, 98% of them singletons. Naive-designated CD8 cells lacked CD45RO, were positively enriched for CCR7, and omitted terminally differentiated effector memory CD45RA+ cells. After removal of 2 bases from V and 5 bases from J, the junction contained 8 bases not matched to a gene. The germline CDR1 and CDR2 sequences are SEHNR and FQNEAQ (reference sequence). This CDR3 contains 15 residues. The V and J genes are TRBV7-9 and TRBJ2-7; 8 nucleotides match TRBD2. The receptor was derived from a man aged 25-45 years in good health. The sequenced sample was naive CD8+ T cells sorted from blood. CDR3 residues: CASSLSERERDEQYF. The DNA for the CDR3 is TGTGCCAGCAGCTTATCTGAGCGGGAGAGGGACGAGCAGTACTTC. The full variable domain, with the rest looked up from reference TRBV7-9 and TRBJ2-7, is DTGVSQNPRHKITKRGQNVTFRCDPISEHNRLYWYRQTLGQGPEFLTYFQNEAQLEKSRLLSDRFSAERPKGSFSTLEIQRTEQGDSAMYLCASSLSERERDEQYFGPGTRLTVT.